This TCR beta chain was sequenced during a study of EBV T-cell therapy then PD-1 blockade in nasopharyngeal carcinoma. The time point denotes: 266 days after commencement of treatment, after nivolumab therapy. The treatment is: AdE1-LMPpoly-expanded autologous EBV-specific T-cell therapy followed by anti-PD-1 nivolumab. The protocol was immunoSEQ multiplex PCR, while the TCRdb copy is restricted to in-frame clones and leaves out a portion. Of approximately 22,000 clones in the sample, about 86% were seen once. On this clone itself: Its antigen remains unknown.

The CDR3 runs 18 residues. The germline V gene encodes CDR1 MNHEY and CDR2 SVGEGT. V lost 3 bases to trimming and J lost 3 bases; unmatched junction nucleotides: 14. The source material was CD8+ T cells from blood, sampled around day 260 from a patient whose treatment included autologous EBV-specific T cells and nivolumab. The clonotype comes from a man in his forties with nasopharyngeal carcinoma. V is TRBV6-2 or TRBV6-3 and J is TRBJ2-3, with 8 bases lining up with TRBD1. The DNA for the CDR3 is TGTGCCAGCAGTTATGACGTGACAGGGGCGACGAGAACAGATACGCAGTATTTT. This codes for CASSYDVTGATRTDTQYF.